This T cell receptor beta chain emerged from a study of T cells in Graves' hyperthyroidism and ophthalmopathy (dated by TCRdb to about 2019). About the study as a whole: Peripheral blood was collected at initial diagnosis, before any treatment. To identify TCR V-J signatures that set the groups apart, the researchers used a discovery cohort of more than 95 patients, made up of around 42 with Graves' ophthalmopathy and some 55 with stable Graves' hyperthyroidism. Prospective prediction of ophthalmopathy was tested in an independent validation cohort consisting of some 18 hyperthyroidism patients and over 15 patients who later progressed to ophthalmopathy. The 100 discovery patients were randomly split 7:3 into training and test sets. In addition, the study compared T-cell repertoires in thyroid tissue and in blood from five to seven Graves' hyperthyroidism patients. After sampling, hyperthyroidism patients received methimazole starting at 30 mg daily, and ophthalmopathy patients received high-dose intravenous methylprednisolone. TCR Vbeta CDR3 sequencing of approximately 140 peripheral blood samples (approximately 44 ophthalmopathy, around 80 hyperthyroidism and some 17 progressor patients) is reported in the paper. Paper-wide results and their limitations: A model built on a 13 V-J signature distinguished ophthalmopathy from stable hyperthyroidism, reaching roughly 88% sensitivity and around 81% specificity in cross-validation and 80%/75% in testing. During validation, the model predicted progression to ophthalmopathy a median of around six months ahead of onset, with roughly 65% sensitivity and 72.22% specificity. Sample size was not statistically predetermined, and investigators were not blinded to group allocation. Blood samples also contained most of the expanded thyroid clonotypes (frequency above 0.001), which suggests that blood repertoires may reflect thyroid immune responses.

TCR beta CDR3 regions were amplified from RNA transcripts. A first-round RT-PCR of the TCR CDR3 used the HTBI primer set with the Qiagen OneStep RT-PCR kit. A second multiplex PCR round built the libraries, followed by size selection and purification. Paired-end sequencing of the libraries was performed with 100 bp reads on an Illumina HiSeq2000. The authors' analysis ran thus. SOAPnuke was used to process the raw data, removing reads that contained adapters or uncalled bases, had a mean Phred below 15, or lacked an exact match to the constant primer or identifier. High-quality paired reads were merged with COPE v1.2.5, and unique nucleotide sequences were defined as clonotypes. Clonotypes were aligned to IMGT TRBV, TRBD and TRBJ reference segments using MiTCR v1.1. The analysis included only V-J combinations with a frequency above 0.0001, which together covered about 99% of the repertoires. A TCS score was defined as the ratio between F50 (clonal expansion) and ExV (chaos), using BLOSUM62-based TCRdist between CDR3 peptides within each V-J. Welch's t-statistics and random forest reduced several hundred V-J features to 13, which were used in a naive Bayes classifier (R e1071). TCRdb reworked the public reads: Q25 trimming with fastp, MiXCR clone assembly, productive beta chains retained. Each CDR3 protein appears once, grouped with its most common genes and DNA. TCRdb, rather than the study authors, made the V and J calls. The sample records hundreds of thousands of distinct CDR3 sequences, around 14% of which are singletons. Approximately 25% of the sample is in the top ten clones.

Stable Graves' hyperthyroidism was defined as the absence of progression to ophthalmopathy over 18 months of follow-up. Hyperthyroidism patients were newly diagnosed, with disease duration under 2 months, and aged 18 to 65 years. Any patient with an uncontrolled infection, another autoimmune disease, pregnancy or lactation was excluded. Diagnoses were based on clinical symptoms, serum thyroxine and TRAb, thyroid ultrasound and orbital computed tomography. PBMCs were isolated from about 9 ml of fresh peripheral blood by Ficoll-Paque density gradient centrifugation. Total RNA was extracted with Trizol reagent, and quality was checked on an Agilent 2100 Bioanalyzer. As to this clonotype: Its antigen is still unknown. No qualities accompany the bases; no much larger clone lies one base away.

The specimen sequenced was blood. This TCR was recovered from a woman between 25 and 40 years old with Graves' hyperthyroidism.

The CDR3 reads as follows: CASSRRDWSNTYEQYF. The nucleotides are TGTGCCAGTAGTAGGAGAGACTGGTCAAACACCTACGAGCAGTACTTC. The rearrangement joined TRBV19 to TRBJ2-7; the D gene remains uncertain. The CDR3 goes from the cysteine to the phenylalanine over 16 residues. Of the read, only the CDR3 DNA is kept; its 48 bases are in frame from base 1. In the germline V gene (reference sequence), CDR1 corresponds to LNHDA and CDR2 to SQIVND. Cut back by 4 bases and 2 bases, the V and J ends lie 18 bases apart.